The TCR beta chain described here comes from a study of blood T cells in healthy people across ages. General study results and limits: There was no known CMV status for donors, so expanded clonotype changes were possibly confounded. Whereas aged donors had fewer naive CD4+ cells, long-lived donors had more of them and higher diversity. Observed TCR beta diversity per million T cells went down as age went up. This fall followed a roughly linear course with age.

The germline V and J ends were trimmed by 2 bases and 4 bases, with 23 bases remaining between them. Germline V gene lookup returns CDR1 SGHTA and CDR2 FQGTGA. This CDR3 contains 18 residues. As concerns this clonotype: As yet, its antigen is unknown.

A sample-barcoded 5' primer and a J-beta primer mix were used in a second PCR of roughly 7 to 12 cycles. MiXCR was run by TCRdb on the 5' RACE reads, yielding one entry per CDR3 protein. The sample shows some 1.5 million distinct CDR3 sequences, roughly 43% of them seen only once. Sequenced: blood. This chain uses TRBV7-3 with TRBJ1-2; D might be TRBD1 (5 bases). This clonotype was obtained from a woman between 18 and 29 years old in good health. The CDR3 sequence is CASSLESRGASLAYGYTF. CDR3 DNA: TGTGCCAGCAGCTTAGAGTCTAGGGGCGCGAGCTTGGCCTATGGCTACACCTTC.